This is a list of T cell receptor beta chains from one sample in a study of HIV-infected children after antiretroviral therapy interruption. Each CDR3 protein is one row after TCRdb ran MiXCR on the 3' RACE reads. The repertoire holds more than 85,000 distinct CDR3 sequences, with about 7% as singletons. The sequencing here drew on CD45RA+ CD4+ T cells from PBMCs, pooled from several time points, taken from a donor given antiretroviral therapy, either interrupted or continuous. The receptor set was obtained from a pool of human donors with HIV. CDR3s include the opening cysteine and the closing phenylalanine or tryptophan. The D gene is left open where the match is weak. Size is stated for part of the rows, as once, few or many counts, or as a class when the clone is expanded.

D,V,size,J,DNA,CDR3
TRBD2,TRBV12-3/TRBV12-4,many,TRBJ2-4,TGTGCCAGCAGTAGGACTAGCGGAGTGAACATTCAGTACTTC,CASSRTSGVNIQYF
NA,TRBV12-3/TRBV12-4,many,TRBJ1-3,TGTGCCAGCAGCACGACAGGAGGAAACACCATATATTTT,CASSTTGGNTIYF
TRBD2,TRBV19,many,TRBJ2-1,TGTGCCAGCAGTATCGGGGGGGGCGATGCTGAGCAGTTCTTC,CASSIGGGDAEQFF
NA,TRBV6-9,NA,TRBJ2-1,TGTGCCAGCAGTACCCCGGGGAAAGAGCAGTTCTTC,CASSTPGKEQFF
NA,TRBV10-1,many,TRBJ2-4,TGCGCCAGCAGTGAGAGCGGAACGCTGGACATTCAGTACTTC,CASSESGTLDIQYF
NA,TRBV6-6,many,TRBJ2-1,TGTGCCAGCAGTTCTGGTCGGAGATTGTACAATGAGCAGTTCTTC,CASSSGRRLYNEQFF
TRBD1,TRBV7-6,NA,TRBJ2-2,TGTGCCAGCAGCTTATACCTCTCGACAGGGACGACGAACACCGGGGAGCTGTTTTTT,CASSLYLSTGTTNTGELFF
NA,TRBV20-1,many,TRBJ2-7,TGCAGTGCTAGAGGTGGTAGTGGAGGCCGAAGCAGCTACGAGCAGTACTTC,CSARGGSGGRSSYEQYF
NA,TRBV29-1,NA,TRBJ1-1,TGCAGCGTTGAGTCCCTGAACACTGAAGCTTTCTTT,CSVESLNTEAFF
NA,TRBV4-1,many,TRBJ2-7,TGCGCCAGCAGCCAAGACACTAGGGTGCTAGAAGACTACGAGCAGTACTTC,CASSQDTRVLEDYEQYF
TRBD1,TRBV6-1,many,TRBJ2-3,TGTGCCAGCAGCGCTACGACAGGGGGGCTCACAGATACGCAGTATTTT,CASSATTGGLTDTQYF
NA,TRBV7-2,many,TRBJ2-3,TGTGCCAGCAGCCTGGATCGGGGGGATACGCAGTATTTT,CASSLDRGDTQYF
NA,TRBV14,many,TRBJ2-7,TGTGCCAGCAGCCAAACGGTTGTTGGCGAGCAGTACTTC,CASSQTVVGEQYF
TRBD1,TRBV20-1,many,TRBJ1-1,TGCAGTGCTAGAGAGGGGACAGGGGCCACTGAAGCTTTCTTT,CSAREGTGATEAFF
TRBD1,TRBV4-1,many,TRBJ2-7,TGTGCCAGCAGCCAACAGGGGTGGGAACAGTACTTC,CASSQQGWEQYF
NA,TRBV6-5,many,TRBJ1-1,TGTGCCAGCAGAACCGGGCGGGTCCCTAACACTGAAGCTTTCTTT,CASRTGRVPNTEAFF
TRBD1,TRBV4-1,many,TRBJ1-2,TGCGCCAGCAGCCAAGAATTTTTCCCGGGACAGGGGTATGGCTACACCTTC,CASSQEFFPGQGYGYTF
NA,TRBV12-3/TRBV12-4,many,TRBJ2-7,TGTGCCAGCAGCCTGAGTACCTACGAGCAGTACTTC,CASSLSTYEQYF
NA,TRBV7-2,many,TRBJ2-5,TGTGCCAGCAGTTACTACAGGGGACTTGGGAAGACCCAGTACTTC,CASSYYRGLGKTQYF
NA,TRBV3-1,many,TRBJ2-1,TGTGCCAGCAGGAACCGGGACAACTACAATGAGCAGTTCTTC,CASRNRDNYNEQFF
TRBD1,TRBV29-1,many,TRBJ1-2,TGCAGCGTTGAGGGACAGGGAAATGGCTACACCTTC,CSVEGQGNGYTF
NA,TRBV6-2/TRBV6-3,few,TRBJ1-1,TGTGCCAGCAGTTTGGCAGGAGAATGGAACACTGAAGCTTTCTTT,CASSLAGEWNTEAFF
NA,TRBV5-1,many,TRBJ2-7,TGCGCCAGCAGCCACTCGCAGGGAACCGAGCAGTACTTC,CASSHSQGTEQYF
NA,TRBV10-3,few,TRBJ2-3,TGTGCCATCAGTGGTACAGGGTCAGATACGCAGTATTTT,CAISGTGSDTQYF
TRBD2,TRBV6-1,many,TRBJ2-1,TGTGCCAGCACCCCTCTGGGCGGGAGATGGGATGAGCAGTTCTTC,CASTPLGGRWDEQFF
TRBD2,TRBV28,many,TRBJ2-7,TGTGCCAGCAGTTTTTCGGGCGGGAGGGCCGTGTACGAGCAGTACTTC,CASSFSGGRAVYEQYF
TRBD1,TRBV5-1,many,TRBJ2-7,TGCGCCAGCAGCCGGGACAGTCCCTACGAGCAGTACTTC,CASSRDSPYEQYF
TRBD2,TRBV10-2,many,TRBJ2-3,TGCGCCGTGCATGAAAAGGGACTACTCACAGATACGCAGTATTTT,CAVHEKGLLTDTQYF
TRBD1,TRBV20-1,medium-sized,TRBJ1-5,TGCAGTGCCCGACAGGGTCAGCCCCAGCATTTT,CSARQGQPQHF
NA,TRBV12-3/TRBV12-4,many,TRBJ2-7,TGTGCCAGCAGTTTGGGACGGGACTACGAGCAGTACTTC,CASSLGRDYEQYF
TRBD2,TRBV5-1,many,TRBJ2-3,TGCGCCAGCAGCATTAGCGGGGGCTTCACAGATACGCAGTATTTT,CASSISGGFTDTQYF
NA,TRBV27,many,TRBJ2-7,TGTGCCAGCAGTTTAGTCGGAGGATCTGACTTCGAGCAGTACTTC,CASSLVGGSDFEQYF
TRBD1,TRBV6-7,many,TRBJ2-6,TGTGCCAGCAGTTACTCTAGTTCCGCGCGACAGGGGTCCTCTGGGGCCAACGTCCTGACTTTC,CASSYSSSARQGSSGANVLTF
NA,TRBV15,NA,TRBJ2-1,TGTGCCACCAGCAGAGGAAAGGCCTTACCCTACAATGAGCAGTTCTTC,CATSRGKALPYNEQFF
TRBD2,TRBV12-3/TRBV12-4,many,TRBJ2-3,TGTGCCAGCAGACCGGGAGGCAAAATAGATACGCAGTATTTT,CASRPGGKIDTQYF
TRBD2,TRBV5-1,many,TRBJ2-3,TGCGCCAGCAGCTCGGGACTAGCGGGGGTCGGGACAGATACGCAGTATTTT,CASSSGLAGVGTDTQYF
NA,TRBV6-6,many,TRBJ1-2,TGTGCCAGCAGTTACAGGGACGGTGGCTACACCTTC,CASSYRDGGYTF
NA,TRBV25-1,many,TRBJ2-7,TGTGCCAGCAGTGAATCCTCCCATATAGGGGAGCAGTACTTC,CASSESSHIGEQYF
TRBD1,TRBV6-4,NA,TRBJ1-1,TGTGCCAGCAGACGGGACAGGGGTGGCACTGAAGCTTTCTTT,CASRRDRGGTEAFF
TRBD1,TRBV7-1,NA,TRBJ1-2,TGTGCCAGCAGCTCTATGGGGCCGGACAGGCCCTATGGCTACACCTTC,CASSSMGPDRPYGYTF
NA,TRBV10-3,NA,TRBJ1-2,TGTGCCACTGGCCGGGACGCAGCTAACTATGGCTACACCTTC,CATGRDAANYGYTF
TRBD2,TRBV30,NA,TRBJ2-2,TGTGCCTGGACCCGTGGGACTAGCGGGGGCGCCGGGGAGCTGTTTTTT,CAWTRGTSGGAGELFF
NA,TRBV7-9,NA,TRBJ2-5,TGTGCCAGCAGCTCGTGGACTACTATGCAAGAGACCCAGTACTTC,CASSSWTTMQETQYF
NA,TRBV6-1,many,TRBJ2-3,TGTGCCAGCAGTGAGATCGGATGGGCAGCTAGCACAGATACGCAGTATTTT,CASSEIGWAASTDTQYF
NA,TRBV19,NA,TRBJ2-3,TGTGCCAGTAGTATCGGGCGGGGGCGCACAGATACGCAGTATTTT,CASSIGRGRTDTQYF
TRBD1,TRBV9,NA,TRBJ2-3,TGTGCCAGCAGCGGCTACAGGGGGCGCGGGGGCACAGATACGCAGTATTTT,CASSGYRGRGGTDTQYF
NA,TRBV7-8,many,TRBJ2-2,TGTGCCAGCAGCATGAAAACAGCCTCCGGCGGGGAGCTGTTTTTT,CASSMKTASGGELFF
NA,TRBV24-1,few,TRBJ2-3,TGTGCCACCAGTGATCCGGGGGATACGCAGTATTTT,CATSDPGDTQYF
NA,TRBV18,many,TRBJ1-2,TGTGCCAGCTCACCCCTTGACGTCTATGGCTACACCTTC,CASSPLDVYGYTF
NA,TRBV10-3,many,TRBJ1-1,TGTGCCGCCCGCTGGGACGGGAAAGACACTGAAGCTTTCTTT,CAARWDGKDTEAFF
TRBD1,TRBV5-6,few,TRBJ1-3,TGTGCCAGCAGCCCAGACAGGGGGCGAAGTGGAAACACCATATATTTT,CASSPDRGRSGNTIYF
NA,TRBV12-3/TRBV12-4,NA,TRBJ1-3,TGTGCCAGCCAGTTTTTGGGTGGAAGAAACACCATATATTTT,CASQFLGGRNTIYF